The 7 T cell receptor beta chains given below trace back to one sample, sequenced in a study of blood T cell repertoires in COVID-19. Libraries were prepared by immunoSEQ multiplex PCR; TCRdb keeps only in-frame clonotypes and omits some of them. Of about 87,000 clones listed, about 88% are singletons. The material sequenced was peripheral blood. The receptors shown here come from a man aged 35-49 years with acute or convalescent COVID-19.

The V gene is TRBV6-1, the J gene TRBJ1-2; TRBD1 agrees at 7 bases. CDR1 and CDR2 (germline): MNHNS, SASEGT. The CDR3 runs to 15 residues. With V trimmed by 2 bases and J by 4 bases, 7 bases remained unmatched. CDR3 protein: CASSERQGGPYGYTF. The CDR3 region has the DNA TGTGCCAGCAGTGAAAGACAGGGTGGTCCCTATGGCTACACCTTC.

This clone was observed once. Here the CDR3 reads CASSRQGRQPQHF. CDR3 in DNA: TGTGCCAGCAGCAGACAGGGTAGACAGCCCCAGCATTTT. The gene calls are TRBV5-6 and TRBJ1-5, with TRBD1 matching over 7 bases. The CDR3 consists of 13 residues. Germline CDR1 is SGHDT and CDR2 is YYEEEE. Losses at the gene ends were 4 bases for V and 7 bases for J; bases not matched to a gene: 5. Supplemented by reference TRBV5-6 and TRBJ1-5, the full variable domain reads DAGVTQSPTHLIKTRGQQVTLRCSPKSGHDTVSWYQQALGQGPQFIFQYYEEEERQRGNFPDRFSGHQFPNYSSELNVNALLLGDSALYLCASSRQGRQPQHFGDGTRLSIL.

This chain's CDR3 is CASSEGGGGIQYF. Here the CDR3 DNA reads TGTGCCAGCAGTGAAGGCGGGGGAGGCATTCAGTACTTC. The chain has TRBV2 and TRBJ2-4; 7 nucleotides line up with TRBD2. The germline V gene has CDR1 SNHLY and CDR2 FYNNEI. The CDR3 runs to 13 residues. J gave up 9 bases and V 1 base, and 3 bases lay outside the gene matches.

CDR3 DNA sequence: TGTGCCAGCAGTTGGACAGGGAGTTTAGATACGCAGTATTTT. It specifies CASSWTGSLDTQYF. V and J are TRBV25-1 and TRBJ2-3; 8 bases fit TRBD1. Trimming cost V 5 bases and J 5 bases; bases outside gene matches: 6. The CDR3 extends over 14 amino acids. In germline, CDR1 is MGHDK, CDR2 SYGVNS. The entire variable domain, with the rest obtained from reference TRBV25-1 and TRBJ2-3, is as follows: EADIYQTPRYLVIGTGKKITLECSQTMGHDKMYWYQQDPGMELHLIHYSYGVNSTEKGDLSSESTVSRIRTEHFPLTLESARPSHTSQYLCASSWTGSLDTQYFGPGTRLTVL.

This clone was seen a handful of times. J is TRBJ2-2 and V is TRBV19; D is unclear. V was trimmed by 3 bases and J by 6 bases, leaving 2 bases between them. The CDR3 consists of 11 residues. The germline gives CDR1 LNHDA, CDR2 SQIVND (reference sequence). The CDR3 here is CASSIAGELFF. The CDR3 DNA reads TGTGCCAGTAGTATCGCCGGGGAGCTGTTTTTT.

The gene calls are TRBV2 and TRBJ1-6; D gene uncertain. Germline V gene data show CDR1 as SNHLY and CDR2 as FYNNEI. Trimming cost V 2 bases and J 6 bases, with 8 bases left between them. The CDR3 sequence is 14 residues long. CDR3 protein: CASSERLGNSPLHF. As DNA, the CDR3 is TGTGCCAGCAGTGAAAGGCTAGGTAATTCACCCCTCCACTTT. The whole variable domain, remainder taken from reference TRBV2 and TRBJ1-6, is EPEVTQTPSHQVTQMGQEVILRCVPISNHLYFYWYRQILGQKVEFLVSFYNNEISEKSEIFDDQFSVERPDGSNFTLKIRSTKLEDSAMYFCASSERLGNSPLHFGNGTRLTVT.

The gene calls are TRBV5-1 and TRBJ2-5, with D possibly TRBD1 on 5 matching bases. This CDR3 has 14 residues. Trimming left V 5 bases short and J 1 base short, with 12 bases between. From germline, CDR1 is SGHRS and CDR2 YFSETQ. The CDR3 region has the DNA TGCGCCAGCAGGTGGCCCGACAGCCAAGAGACCCAGTACTTC. Its translation: CASRWPDSQETQYF.